Presented here are 17 T cell receptor beta chains from one specimen sequenced in a study of T cell repertoires in ileal Crohn's disease (dated by TCRdb to the late 2010s). What this sample's time point label stands for: neoterminal ileum biopsy at postoperative endoscopy, about 6 months after surgery. The library was obtained by the immunoSEQ multiplex PCR assay. Held by TCRdb, this immuneACCESS table contains in-frame sequences only and omits some clones. Under half of the omission traces to an unresolved V gene where checked; the cause of the rest is unknown. The sample table records about 13,000 clones; 78% of these occur just once. In total, the top ten clones hold 4.5% of the sample. Sequenced material: ileal tissue. Source of these receptors: an adult with Crohn's disease.

The V and J genes are TRBV5-1 and TRBJ2-4; 8 bases agree with TRBD2. The CDR3 covers 14 residues. Per germline, CDR1 SGHRS and CDR2 YFSETQ. Trimming took 3 bases from V and 9 from J; bases not matched to a gene: 8. CDR3 DNA: TGCGCCAGCAGCTGGAGCGGGAGTTTAGGCATTCAGTACTTC. Protein product: CASSWSGSLGIQYF.

The chain employs TRBV6-1 and TRBJ2-3; 16 bases match TRBD2. The CDR3 sequence is 15 residues long. Germline CDR1 and CDR2: MNHNS and SASEGT. The V gene end was trimmed by 6 bases and the J gene end by 4 bases; junction bases not matched to a gene: 1. For the CDR3, the DNA is TGTGCCAGCAGCGGGACTAGCGGGGGGGCAGATACGCAGTATTTT. Protein sequence: CASSGTSGGADTQYF.

The chain has TRBV27 and TRBJ2-5; possible D gene TRBD2, 7 bases. The length of the CDR3 is 16 residues. V was trimmed by 2 bases and J by 5 bases, leaving 18 bases between them. Looked up from germline, CDR1 is MNHEY and CDR2 is SMNVEV (reference sequence). CDR3 in amino acids: CASSLRGGRVYETQYF. CDR3 bases: TGTGCCAGCAGTTTAAGGGGGGGGCGAGTATATGAGACCCAGTACTTC.

J is TRBJ2-3 and V is TRBV5-1; weak D call: TRBD2 (7 bases). CDR1 SGHRS and CDR2 YFSETQ come from the germline V gene. With 1 base removed from V and 5 bases from J, the gap between germline ends came to 20 bases. This CDR3 region has 17 residues. CDR3 nucleotide sequence: TGCGCCAGCAGCTTGTGGGGGGGCGGCGGCGTAGGAGATACGCAGTATTTT. It specifies CASSLWGGGGVGDTQYF. The whole variable domain, filled in from reference TRBV5-1 and TRBJ2-3, reads KAGVTQTPRYLIKTRGQQVTLSCSPISGHRSVSWYQQTPGQGLQFLFEYFSETQRNKGNFPGRFSGRQFSNSRSEMNVSTLELGDSALYLCASSLWGGGGVGDTQYFGPGTRLTVL.

The chain is built from TRBV14 and TRBJ1-2; the D gene is possibly TRBD1 (5 bases). This CDR3 has 14 residues. Germline loops: CDR1 SGHDN, CDR2 FVKESK. V lost 4 bases, J lost 0 bases, and 9 bases lay in between. CDR3 nucleotides: TGTGCCAGCAGCCCCGGGGGAGCTAACTATGGCTACACCTTC. This codes for CASSPGGANYGYTF.

The rearrangement uses TRBV18 and TRBJ2-7, with a tentative D call TRBD2 (5 bases). Germline assignment: CDR1 KGHSH and CDR2 LQKENI. The V end lost 5 bases, the J end lost 4 bases, and 21 bases lay between the germline ends. The CDR3 consists of 16 residues. The DNA for the CDR3 is TGTGCCAGCTCATTTCTGATCCCCGCTGAGGGTTACGAGCAGTACTTC. It yields the protein CASSFLIPAEGYEQYF.

This clone was detected only once. J is TRBJ1-1 and V is TRBV6-1; 9 positions match TRBD1. Unmatched junction bases numbered 4, after V lost 4 bases and J lost 1 base. In germline, CDR1 is MNHNS, CDR2 SASEGT. The length of the CDR3 is 15 residues. This chain's CDR3 is CASSGWTGANTEAFF. As DNA, the CDR3 is TGTGCCAGCAGTGGGTGGACAGGGGCGAACACTGAAGCTTTCTTT.

This clone appeared once. This chain's CDR3 is CASSDDRGLHEQYF. DNA for the CDR3: TGTGCCAGCAGTGACGACAGGGGGCTCCACGAGCAGTACTTC. The J gene is TRBJ2-7, the V gene TRBV2, with TRBD1 matching over 10 bases. There are 14 residues in the CDR3. Germline loops: CDR1 SNHLY, CDR2 FYNNEI. The V and J ends lost 3 bases and 5 bases, in that order; junction bases with no gene match: 4.

This clone turned up a few times. The chain uses TRBV10-1 and TRBJ2-1; the D gene is possibly TRBD2 (6 bases). Germline V CDR1 and CDR2: WNHNN, SYGVQD (reference sequence). The CDR3 contains 15 residues. V was pared by 4 bases and J by 0 bases, with 10 bases between. CDR3 residues: CASSAGLLSYNEQFF. DNA of the CDR3: TGCGCCAGCAGTGCGGGACTCCTCTCCTACAATGAGCAGTTCTTC.

V gene TRBV6-1 combines with J gene TRBJ1-6; 9 positions agree with TRBD1. The CDR3 is 15 amino acids. Germline V gene lookup returns CDR1 MNHNS and CDR2 SASEGT. The junction had 2 bases not matched to a gene; V was cut back by 1 base and J by 7 bases. The CDR3 sequence: CASSEDTGGNSPLHF. In DNA form, the CDR3 reads TGTGCCAGCAGTGAAGATACAGGGGGCAATTCACCCCTCCACTTT.

The gene calls are TRBV9 and TRBJ2-7; D gene uncertain. Germline V CDR1 and CDR2: SGDLS, YYNGEE. V gave up 0 bases and J gave up 2 bases, with 9 bases separating them. The CDR3 is made up of 14 amino acids. The CDR3, as DNA: TGTGCCAGCAGCGTAGGTGTTGAGCCCTACGAGCAGTACTTC. Amino acids: CASSVGVEPYEQYF.

CDR3 bases: TGTGCCAGCAGCTTCGACAGGCGTTCCTACGAGCAGTACTTC. This sequence encodes CASSFDRRSYEQYF. The chain joins TRBV6-5 to TRBJ2-7; D might be TRBD1 (6 bases). CDR1 and CDR2 from the germline V gene are MNHEY and SVGAGI. Trimming cost V 6 bases and J 1 base, with 13 bases left between them. This CDR3 has 14 residues.

V gene TRBV10-3 combines with J gene TRBJ1-2, with 7 bases fitting TRBD1. The junction had 6 bases not matched to a gene; V was cut back by 2 bases and J by 3 bases. Germline V gives CDR1 ENHRY, CDR2 SYGVKD. There are 15 residues in the CDR3. The CDR3 DNA sequence: TGTGCCATCAGTGAGGAAGGACAGGCCCACTATGGCTACACCTTC. It codes for CAISEEGQAHYGYTF.

The V call is TRBV5-1, the J call TRBJ2-5; 9 bases align to TRBD1. The J segment lost 1 base and the V segment lost 5 bases, leaving 9 bases of the junction unmatched. The CDR3 is 16 residues long. Germline V gene data show CDR1 as SGHRS and CDR2 as YFSETQ. The CDR3 reads CASSGLGQGAQETQYF. As DNA, the CDR3 is TGCGCCAGCAGTGGACTGGGACAGGGCGCCCAAGAGACCCAGTACTTC.

The chain employs TRBV29-1 and TRBJ1-2; 7 bases agree with TRBD1. The CDR3 consists of 16 residues. The V and J ends lost 6 bases and 0 bases, in that order; junction bases with no gene match: 13. Germline loops: CDR1 SQVTM, CDR2 ANQGSEA. CDR3 bases: TGCAGCGTCCCGAAAGGGGGACAGTCCCCTAACTATGGCTACACCTTC. It specifies CSVPKGGQSPNYGYTF.

Only one count was recorded for this clone. The chain recombines TRBV5-1 with TRBJ1-1; unclear D gene. The CDR3 totals 14 residues. Trimming stripped 0 bases from V and 5 bases from J, with 11 bases between. From germline, CDR1 is SGHRS and CDR2 YFSETQ. CDR3 sequence: CASSLAGQPTEAFF. CDR3 nucleotide sequence: TGCGCCAGCAGCTTGGCGGGTCAGCCAACTGAAGCTTTCTTT.

This clone was detected only a few times. V gene TRBV6-1 combines with J gene TRBJ2-7; 7 nucleotides align to TRBD1. V lost 7 bases to trimming and J lost 2 bases; unmatched junction nucleotides: 5. Germline CDR1 reads MNHNS; CDR2 reads SASEGT. This CDR3 spans 13 amino acids. The CDR3 bases are TGTGCCAGCAAGTGGACAGGCGCCTACGAGCAGTACTTC. Translated, it gives CASKWTGAYEQYF.